The rows below give T cell receptor beta chains drawn from one sample of a study of T cells in Graves' hyperthyroidism and ophthalmopathy. Each CDR3 protein gets one entry after TCRdb re-called the multiplex PCR reads with MiXCR. The sample includes more than 500,000 distinct CDR3 sequences, about a sixth of them seen just once. The specimen sequenced was blood. The receptors stem from a woman aged 25 to 45 with Graves' hyperthyroidism. Both conserved end residues are part of each CDR3. D genes are given only for firm matches. Not every row has a clone size; where given, it reads once, few, many or a size class.

J gene | D gene | clone size | V gene | CDR3 DNA | CDR3 protein
TRBJ2-3 | TRBD2 | NA | TRBV6-1 | TGTGCCAGCGGCCCGAGGGGGACTAGCGGGAGCACAGATACGCAGTATTTT | CASGPRGTSGSTDTQYF
TRBJ1-6 | NA | NA | TRBV20-1 | TGCAGTGCTAGGGGTGAAGGGACTTTCGGGAATTCACCCCTCCACTTT | CSARGEGTFGNSPLHF
TRBJ1-5 | TRBD1 | NA | TRBV4-2 | TGTGCCAGCAGCCAAGTGGGACAGCCAAATCAGTCCCAGCATTTT | CASSQVGQPNQSQHF
TRBJ2-1 | NA | many | TRBV7-2 | TGTGCCAGCAGCCCTAGTTGGGGTAATGAGCAGTTCTTC | CASSPSWGNEQFF
TRBJ1-4 | NA | many | TRBV5-1 | TGCGCCAGCAGCTTGGCGGACGGGAGAAATGAAAAACTGTTTTTT | CASSLADGRNEKLFF
TRBJ1-1 | NA | NA | TRBV2 | TGTGCCAGCAAGAAGATCCGGGACACCTTTGAAGCTTTCTTT | CASKKIRDTFEAFF
TRBJ2-5 | NA | many | TRBV11-3 | TGTGCCAGCAGCTTACGACAGTCCTTCCAAGAGACCCAGTACTTC | CASSLRQSFQETQYF
TRBJ2-7 | NA | few | TRBV28 | TGTGCCAGCAGCCCCCGATCGGTGAGGTACGAGCAGTACTTC | CASSPRSVRYEQYF
TRBJ2-3 | NA | many | TRBV7-3 | TGTGCCAGCAGCTCCACAGGATTACCTGGCACAGATACGCAGTATTTT | CASSSTGLPGTDTQYF
TRBJ1-4 | TRBD1 | many | TRBV30 | TGTGCCGGCAAGACAGGGGGAAATGAAAAACTGTTTTTT | CAGKTGGNEKLFF
TRBJ2-3 | NA | many | TRBV2 | TGTGCCAGCGCACAGGGTAGTAGCACAGATACGCAGTATTTT | CASAQGSSTDTQYF
TRBJ2-3 | NA | NA | TRBV5-1 | TGCACCAGCAGCTTGGTAGGACAGAGCACAGATACGCAGTATTTT | CTSSLVGQSTDTQYF
TRBJ2-2 | TRBD1 | NA | TRBV3-1 | TGTGCCAGCAGCCAGCCGACAGGGGTCAAAAGAGCCGGGGAGCTGTTTTTT | CASSQPTGVKRAGELFF
TRBJ1-3 | NA | NA | TRBV14 | TGTGCCAGCAGCCGCGTTAACACCATATATTTT | CASSRVNTIYF
TRBJ2-5 | TRBD1 | few | TRBV15 | TGTGCCACCAGCAGAGATTCGACAGGGAAAGAGACCCAGTACTTC | CATSRDSTGKETQYF
TRBJ2-3 | NA | NA | TRBV10-2 | TGCGCCAGCAGTGAGGGGGGGGGCGCAGATACGCAGTATTTT | CASSEGGGADTQYF
TRBJ2-5 | NA | many | TRBV30 | TGTGCCTGGAGTGTACAACAGCCAGAGACCCAGTACTTC | CAWSVQQPETQYF
TRBJ2-1 | TRBD2 | many | TRBV28 | TGTGCCAGCAAAGGGGTACTAGCGGGAGGTACCTACAATGAGCAGTTCTTC | CASKGVLAGGTYNEQFF
TRBJ2-5 | NA | many | TRBV7-2 | TGTGCCAGCAGCCTAGGGGCGGTTTTCCAAGAGACCCAGTACTTC | CASSLGAVFQETQYF
TRBJ2-7 | NA | NA | TRBV5-6 | TGTGCCAGCAGCTTGGGGGTAGTCAGCTCCTACGAGCAGTACTTC | CASSLGVVSSYEQYF
TRBJ2-7 | TRBD2 | few | TRBV9 | TGTGCCAGCAGCGGTGGGCTAGCGGGAGGAGTCGACGAGCAGTACTTC | CASSGGLAGGVDEQYF
TRBJ2-3 | NA | many | TRBV29-1 | TGCAGCGTTGAAGGAGGCCACGTGAATACGCAGTATTTT | CSVEGGHVNTQYF
TRBJ1-6 | NA | many | TRBV14 | TGTGCCAGCAGCATGACAGGTCATTCACCCCTCCACTTT | CASSMTGHSPLHF
TRBJ2-7 | NA | many | TRBV7-9 | TGTGCCAGCACCGACACCAACTCCTACGAGCAGTACTTC | CASTDTNSYEQYF
TRBJ1-4 | NA | NA | TRBV29-1 | TGCAGCGTGGGGGATGAAAAACTGTTTTTT | CSVGDEKLFF
TRBJ2-1 | NA | NA | TRBV18 | TGTGCCAGCTCACCAACGTGGAGGTACAATGAGCAGTTCTTC | CASSPTWRYNEQFF
TRBJ1-2 | NA | NA | TRBV20-1 | TGCAGTGCCCCAAAGAGTCTGGGACTCTATGGCTACACCTTC | CSAPKSLGLYGYTF
TRBJ1-6 | TRBD1 | many | TRBV28 | TGTGCCAGCAGTTTTTTGACAGGGGGAGGAAATTCACCCCTCCACTTT | CASSFLTGGGNSPLHF
TRBJ2-2 | TRBD2 | few | TRBV27 | TGTGCCAGCAGTGGACTAGCGGGACTGAACACCGGGGAGCTGTTTTTT | CASSGLAGLNTGELFF
TRBJ1-2 | NA | many | TRBV6-1 | TGTGCCAGCAGACCCAACTATGGCTACACCTTC | CASRPNYGYTF
TRBJ1-2 | TRBD1 | few | TRBV20-1 | TGCAGTGCTCGGACAGGGGAGGCTGGCTACACCTTC | CSARTGEAGYTF
TRBJ2-1 | TRBD2 | few | TRBV28 | TGTGCCAGCAGTGAGCCTAGCGGGAGTTTAAATGAGCAGTTCTTC | CASSEPSGSLNEQFF
TRBJ2-1 | NA | NA | TRBV19 | TGTGCCAGTAGTATAAATCGAGAGGGGCAGTTCTTC | CASSINREGQFF
TRBJ1-2 | NA | many | TRBV5-1 | TGCGCCAGCAGCTCAGGCGGGGGGATCGGCTACACCTTC | CASSSGGGIGYTF
TRBJ1-2 | NA | NA | TRBV6-4 | TGTGCCAGCAAACCAGAGGCAGGGCCGTATGGCTACACCTTC | CASKPEAGPYGYTF
TRBJ2-7 | TRBD2 | many | TRBV9 | TGTGCCAGCAGCGGGGGACTAGCGGGAGAACACGAGCAGTACTTC | CASSGGLAGEHEQYF
TRBJ1-2 | NA | many | TRBV3-2 | TGTGCCAGCAGCCAAGATGACCGGCCTGGCTACACCTTC | CASSQDDRPGYTF
TRBJ2-1 | NA | many | TRBV20-1 | TGCAGTGCTAGCAACCAGTACAATGAGCAGTTCTTC | CSASNQYNEQFF
TRBJ1-2 | NA | few | TRBV27 | TGTGCCAGCAGTTCAGGGGAGCGAGGCTACACCTTC | CASSSGERGYTF
TRBJ2-1 | TRBD1 | few | TRBV12-3/TRBV12-4 | TGTGCCAGCAGTACCCGACAGGGGGCCGGGAATGAGCAGTTCTTC | CASSTRQGAGNEQFF